These T cell receptor beta chains were read from a single sample in a study of tumor-infiltrating lymphocytes in primary liver carcinoma. TCRdb re-called the multiplex PCR reads with MiXCR, one entry per CDR3 protein. The sample has some 55,000 distinct CDR3 sequences, about 73% seen once. Material: liver tumor tissue from sampling region 2. All receptors come from a man aged 40-55 years with primary liver carcinoma and hepatitis B virus infection. Both conserved end residues are part of each CDR3. D genes are given only for firm matches. The size entry is marked missing in some rows and otherwise reads once, few, many or a size class.

D gene	J gene	V gene	clone size	CDR3 DNA	CDR3 protein
TRBD2	TRBJ2-1	TRBV11-1	NA	TGTGCCAGCAGCTTCGGGACTAGTGGTTACAATGAGCGGTTCTTC	CASSFGTSGYNERFF
NA	TRBJ2-7	TRBV28	NA	TGTGCCAGCAGTTTCGTACATGGGAGTGACGAGCAGTACTTC	CASSFVHGSDEQYF
NA	TRBJ2-7	TRBV6-6	NA	TGTGCCAGCAGTGGAGGGGGAGGTCCCTTCCGATACGAGCGGTACTTC	CASSGGGGPFRYERYF
NA	TRBJ1-5	TRBV7-8	NA	TGTGCCAGCAGCTTAAATCGGGATCAGCCTCAGCTTTTC	CASSLNRDQPQLF
NA	TRBJ2-3	TRBV12-3/TRBV12-4	NA	TGTGACAGCAGCGGAGTCACAGATACGCAGTATTTT	CDSSGVTDTQYF
TRBD1	TRBJ2-3	TRBV7-8	NA	TGTACCAGCAACTTAGTCTCGACAGGGAACACAGATACGCAGTATTTT	CTSNLVSTGNTDTQYF
TRBD1	TRBJ1-1	TRBV12-3/TRBV12-4	NA	TGTGACAGCAGCTTTCAGGGGGTAGTGGGTGAAGCTTTCTTT	CDSSFQGVVGEAFF
NA	TRBJ2-1	TRBV30	NA	TGTGCCTGGAGTATGGATCCCCTTCCCGCCTACAATGAGCAATTCTTC	CAWSMDPLPAYNEQFF
NA	TRBJ2-3	TRBV12-3/TRBV12-4	NA	TGTGCCAGTAGTTACAGACTAAAGGGTGGTACAGATACGCAGTATTTT	CASSYRLKGGTDTQYF
NA	TRBJ2-3	TRBV7-9	many	TGTGCCAGCAGTGGAGACAGACAAACTAGCACAGATACGCAGTATTTT	CASSGDRQTSTDTQYF
TRBD1	TRBJ1-6	TRBV28	NA	TGTACCAGCAGTCTCCGGACAGGGGGCATAGATTCACCTCTCCACTTT	CTSSLRTGGIDSPLHF
TRBD1	TRBJ2-7	TRBV4-2	NA	TGTGCCAGCAGCCAGACAGGGGGTGAGCAGTACTTC	CASSQTGGEQYF
NA	TRBJ1-2	TRBV4-1	NA	TGCGACAGCAACGAGATAGCTAATTATGGCTACACCTTC	CDSNEIANYGYTF
NA	TRBJ2-7	TRBV6-5	NA	TGTGCATGCAGCCGCGCGAGCGGCTACGAGCAGTACTTC	CACSRASGYEQYF
TRBD1	TRBJ2-7	TRBV6-1	NA	TGTGCCAGCACTGAACGCGGACAGGCCTTCGAGCAGTACTTC	CASTERGQAFEQYF
TRBD1	TRBJ2-7	TRBV28	NA	TGTGCCAGCAGTGTGACGAGGACAGGGGGCGCGTGGCAGTACTTC	CASSVTRTGGAWQYF
TRBD2	TRBJ2-7	TRBV11-2	NA	TGTGCCAGCAGCTTAGGGACTAGCGGCCTCGAGCAGTACTTC	CASSLGTSGLEQYF
TRBD2	TRBJ2-2	TRBV7-9	NA	TGTGCCAGGAGCTTTAACAGCGGGAAGCTGTTTTTT	CARSFNSGKLFF
NA	TRBJ2-1	TRBV10-2	NA	TGCGTCAGCATCGGGCCTAGCCAGGAATCCTACAATGAGCAGTTCTTC	CVSIGPSQESYNEQFF
TRBD1	TRBJ1-4	TRBV5-6	NA	TGTGCCAGCAGCGCGACAGGGGGCGGAGGTAATGAAAAACTGTTTTTT	CASSATGGGGNEKLFF
TRBD1	TRBJ1-5	TRBV12-3/TRBV12-4	NA	TGTGCCAGCAACCTGGGACAGTACAATCAGCCCCACCATTTT	CASNLGQYNQPHHF
TRBD1	TRBJ2-7	TRBV11-2	NA	TGCGCCAGCCGCTTAGACAGGGGGCTTACATACGAGCAGTACTTC	CASRLDRGLTYEQYF
TRBD1	TRBJ1-6	TRBV4-1	NA	TGCGCCGGCAGTCTCCTCCCGGGACAGAGTAATCCACCCCTCCACTTT	CAGSLLPGQSNPPLHF
TRBD2	TRBJ2-5	TRBV29-1	few	TGCAGCGGTGACCCATTCCCCGGACTAGCGGGAGGGTATAGGGAGGAGACCCAGTACTTC	CSGDPFPGLAGGYREETQYF
NA	TRBJ2-1	TRBV29-1	NA	TGCAGCGTGGGGCCTCCTTCCAGTCCCTACAATGTGCAGTTCTTC	CSVGPPSSPYNVQFF
NA	TRBJ1-5	TRBV4-1	NA	TGCGCTAGCAGCCAAGGTGGAGGAGGCAATCAGCTCCAGCATTTT	CASSQGGGGNQLQHF
TRBD1	TRBJ1-1	TRBV11-2	NA	TGTGAGAGCAACCGAATGGGGGGACAGGGGTTCGGCACTGAAGCTTTCTTT	CESNRMGGQGFGTEAFF
TRBD1	TRBJ1-1	TRBV4-2	NA	TGTGCCAGCAGCCAAGGGCTTCAGGGGGGGAACGCTGAGGCTTTCTTT	CASSQGLQGGNAEAFF
NA	TRBJ2-2	TRBV7-8	NA	TGTACCAGCAGCTTACCCCCACCCTGGAAGCTGTTTTTT	CTSSLPPPWKLFF
NA	TRBJ2-2	TRBV5-4	NA	TGTGCCAGCAGCTTGGCCGAACGGTGGGACACCGGGGAGCTGTTTTTT	CASSLAERWDTGELFF
TRBD1	TRBJ2-2	TRBV20-1	NA	TGCAGTGCTGGGACAGAAACCACCGGGGAGCTGTTTTTT	CSAGTETTGELFF
NA	TRBJ1-3	TRBV20-1	NA	TGCAGTGCCGTCGGAGGGGGAGGAAACACCAAATATTTT	CSAVGGGGNTKYF
TRBD2	TRBJ2-2	TRBV29-1	many	TGCAGCGTTCGGACTAGTTTAGCCGGGGAGCTGTTTTTT	CSVRTSLAGELFF
NA	TRBJ2-1	TRBV7-3	once	TGTGCCCAGTGGAGGGAGCAGTTCTTC	CAQWREQFF
NA	TRBJ2-7	TRBV6-1	once	TGTGCCAGCAGTGCTACAGGCGGCTTGCGCCTGGCCTCCTACGAGCAGTACTTC	CASSATGGLRLASYEQYF
NA	TRBJ1-2	TRBV29-1	NA	TGCAACGTTGAAGTTGGCGCATATGGCTACACCTTC	CNVEVGAYGYTF
NA	TRBJ2-5	TRBV11-2	NA	TGTGCCAGCGGGGAGGGGGACCCAGAGACCCTGTACTTC	CASGEGDPETLYF